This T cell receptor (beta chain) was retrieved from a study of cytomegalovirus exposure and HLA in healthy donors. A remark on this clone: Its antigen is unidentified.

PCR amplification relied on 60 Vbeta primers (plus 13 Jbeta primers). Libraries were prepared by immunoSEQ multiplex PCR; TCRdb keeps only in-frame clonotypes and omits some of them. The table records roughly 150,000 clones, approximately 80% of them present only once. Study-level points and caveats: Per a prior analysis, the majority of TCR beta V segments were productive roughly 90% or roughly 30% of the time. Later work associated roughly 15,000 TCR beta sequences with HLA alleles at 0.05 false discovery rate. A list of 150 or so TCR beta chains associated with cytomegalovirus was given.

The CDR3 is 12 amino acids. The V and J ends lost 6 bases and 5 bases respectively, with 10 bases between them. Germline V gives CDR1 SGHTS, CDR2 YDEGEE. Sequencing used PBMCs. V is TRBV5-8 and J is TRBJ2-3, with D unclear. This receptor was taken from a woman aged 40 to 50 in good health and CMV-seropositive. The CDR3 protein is CASTFQIDTQYF. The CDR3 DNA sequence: TGTGCCAGCACCTTTCAAATAGATACGCAGTATTTT. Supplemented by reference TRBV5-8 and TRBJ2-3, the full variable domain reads EAGVTQSPTHLIKTRGQQATLRCSPISGHTSVYWYQQALGLGLQFLLWYDEGEERNRGNFPPRFSGRQFPNYSSELNVNALELEDSALYLCASTFQIDTQYFGPGTRLTVL.